This T cell receptor (beta chain) was recovered during a study of cytomegalovirus exposure and HLA in healthy donors. Study conclusions and caveats: Certain sequence variants were highly shared and formed a cluster, and this cluster was likely a sequencing artifact. Being productive about 87% or about 30% of the time was typical of most TCR beta V segments in an earlier analysis.

The PCR ran on 60 Vbeta and 13 Jbeta primers. Original analysis: There were around 80 million unique TCR beta chains by a later count, and approximately 10 million of them were shared. TCRdb's table, derived via immunoSEQ multiplex PCR, lists solely in-frame clones and lacks some. Clone size and the V and J calls come from that table; the DNA yielded D and trimming. The data show 150,000 to 200,000 clones, around 78% seen once. With respect to this clone: Its antigen is unidentified.

With 5 bases clipped from V and 2 bases from J, the junction kept 5 bases outside the gene matches. The CDR3 loop spans 14 amino acids. Germline CDR1 and CDR2: SSHAT and FNYEAQ (reference sequence). The sample was PBMCs. This receptor was taken from a woman between 40 and 50 years old in good health and CMV-seronegative. The genes are TRBV7-7 and TRBJ2-7; TRBD1 agrees at 8 bases. The DNA of the CDR3 is TGTGCCAGCAGCACCGGACAGGGAGCCTACGAGCAGTACTTC. Its protein product is CASSTGQGAYEQYF.